This is a list of T cell receptor beta chains from one sample in a study of early T cells in non-severe SARS-CoV-2 infection. TCRdb called the 5' RACE reads again in MiXCR, with one record for every CDR3 protein. Of around 40,000 distinct CDR3 sequences in the sample, 5% to 7% were seen once. The sequencing input was whole blood. The receptors come from an adult who was a healthcare worker with PCR-confirmed SARS-CoV-2 infection or an uninfected control (not recorded which). Both conserved end residues are part of each CDR3. Each record gives: V gene, clone size, D gene, J gene, CDR3 DNA, CDR3 protein. The D gene is left open where the match is weak. Size is omitted from some rows. Given values are once, few, many or a class for expanded clones.

TRBV20-1,few,NA,TRBJ2-1,TGCAGTGCTCCGAATTGGGACTACAATGAGCAGTTCTTC,CSAPNWDYNEQFF
TRBV20-1,many,TRBD1,TRBJ1-3,TGCAGTGCTAGAGCGATGGACAGGGCGGTTAACACCATATATTTT,CSARAMDRAVNTIYF
TRBV10-3,few,NA,TRBJ1-3,TGTGCCATCAGTGGAAATTTTGCAGGTGGTGGAAACACCATATATTTT,CAISGNFAGGGNTIYF
TRBV5-4,NA,TRBD1,TRBJ1-2,TGTGCCAGCAGCTTACAGACAGGGAGGTATGGCTACACCTTC,CASSLQTGRYGYTF
TRBV12-3/TRBV12-4,NA,TRBD2,TRBJ2-1,TGTGCCAGCAGACCGACTAGCGGGATAGGGTACAATGAGCAGTTCTTC,CASRPTSGIGYNEQFF
TRBV20-1,many,NA,TRBJ2-1,TGCAGTGCTAGGAACTTCAATGAGCAGTTCTTC,CSARNFNEQFF
TRBV2,many,TRBD1,TRBJ1-2,TGTGCCAGCCGGGACAGGGTGTTCACCTTC,CASRDRVFTF
TRBV5-1,many,TRBD1,TRBJ2-3,TGCGCCAGCAGCCAAGACAGGGTTTCCAGCACAGATACGCAGTATTTT,CASSQDRVSSTDTQYF
TRBV28,few,NA,TRBJ2-2,TGTGCCAGAAAACCCACCCCAACCGGGGAGCTGTTTTTT,CARKPTPTGELFF
TRBV7-9,few,TRBD2,TRBJ2-7,TGTGCCAGCAGCTCCTCACTAGCGGGCTACGAGCAGTACTTC,CASSSSLAGYEQYF
TRBV10-1,medium-sized,NA,TRBJ2-3,TGCGCCAGCAGTGACGGTAGCGCGGGCACAGATACGCAGTATTTT,CASSDGSAGTDTQYF
TRBV5-1,many,NA,TRBJ2-1,TGCGCCAGCAGCTTGGACAATAGAGCGCACGCTGTCTTC,CASSLDNRAHAVF
TRBV7-3,few,TRBD2,TRBJ2-1,TGTGCCAGCAGCTTAACGTCGGGACTAGCGGGAGTTGACTACAATGAGCAGTTCTTC,CASSLTSGLAGVDYNEQFF
TRBV19,few,NA,TRBJ2-3,TGTGCCAGTAGTATATTTTGGGGCACAGATACGCAGTATTTT,CASSIFWGTDTQYF
TRBV3-1,NA,NA,TRBJ1-4,TGTGTCAGCAGCAACCCGAACACGGAAAAACTGTTTTTT,CVSSNPNTEKLFF
TRBV20-1,many,NA,TRBJ2-7,TGCAGTGCTCGGGATAGCGCGTCCGACTCCTACGAGCAGTACTTC,CSARDSASDSYEQYF
TRBV28,many,TRBD2,TRBJ2-5,TGTGCCAGCAGCACCTACGTACTAGCGGGAGCCCCCGAATGGCGAGAGACCCAGTACTTC,CASSTYVLAGAPEWRETQYF
TRBV18,NA,NA,TRBJ1-4,TGTGCCAGCTCACCTATCAAGAATGAAAAACTGTTTTTT,CASSPIKNEKLFF
TRBV5-1,NA,NA,TRBJ2-1,TGCGCCAGCAGCTTGGCCGAGGCAGGGACGGACAATGAGCAGTTCTTC,CASSLAEAGTDNEQFF
TRBV7-9,many,NA,TRBJ2-7,TGTGCCAGCAGCTCGAAGGTCTACGAGCAGTACTTC,CASSSKVYEQYF
TRBV28,few,NA,TRBJ2-7,TGTGCCAGCAGGGGAGAAGCAGAGCAGTACTTC,CASRGEAEQYF
TRBV27,NA,NA,TRBJ2-1,TGTGCCAGCAGTGGAGAGACTCCGTCCTACAATGAGCAGTTCTTC,CASSGETPSYNEQFF
TRBV7-9,many,NA,TRBJ2-7,TGTGCCAGCAGCCTCTCCGGGACACCCTACGAGCAGTACTTC,CASSLSGTPYEQYF
TRBV10-2,NA,TRBD2,TRBJ2-2,TGCGCCAGCAGTGAGTCCCTAGCGGCCAACCAGGTGTTTTTT,CASSESLAANQVFF
TRBV10-1,few,TRBD1,TRBJ1-1,TGCGCCAGCAGCGCCGGGACAGGGGGGGCAGCTTTCTTT,CASSAGTGGAAFF
TRBV6-4,NA,NA,TRBJ2-3,TGTGCCAGCAGTACGGGAGAGACAGATACGCAGTATTTT,CASSTGETDTQYF
TRBV4-2,medium-sized,TRBD2,TRBJ2-2,TGTGCCAGCAGCCAAGGCGAGGGACTAGACACCGGGGAGCTGTTTTTT,CASSQGEGLDTGELFF
TRBV29-1,many,NA,TRBJ2-1,TGCAGCGTTCCGACTAGTATCAATGAGCAGTTCTTC,CSVPTSINEQFF
TRBV28,many,TRBD1,TRBJ2-7,TGTGCCAGCCGGGACAGGGCCTACGAGCAGTACTTC,CASRDRAYEQYF
TRBV20-1,NA,TRBD2,TRBJ2-1,TGCAGTGCTAAACCCCCTACTAGCGGTGAGCAGTTCTTC,CSAKPPTSGEQFF
TRBV20-1,few,TRBD2,TRBJ2-5,TGCAGTGCTACGCGGGAGGGCCGTGGGACCCAGTACTTC,CSATREGRGTQYF
TRBV4-1,many,NA,TRBJ2-4,TGCGCCAGCAGCCCCCCCGGAGGGGGGAGAAACATTCAGTACTTC,CASSPPGGGRNIQYF
TRBV12-3/TRBV12-4,NA,TRBD2,TRBJ2-1,TGTGCCAGCAGGGTAGCGGGAGGGCCCCCTGTAGAGCAGTTCTTC,CASRVAGGPPVEQFF
TRBV2,many,TRBD1,TRBJ2-7,TGTGCCAGTTCCCGGGACAGGGGCACCTACGAGCAGTACTTC,CASSRDRGTYEQYF
TRBV30,many,NA,TRBJ1-6,TGTGCCTGGACATCTAATTCACCCCTCCACTTT,CAWTSNSPLHF
TRBV6-2/TRBV6-3,few,NA,TRBJ2-5,TGTGCCAGCAGCCCTGCCAGGGAGCAAGAGACCCAGTACTTC,CASSPAREQETQYF
TRBV7-9,many,NA,TRBJ2-5,TGTGCCAGCAGCCCCGCTGGCTACCCGGGGACCCAGTACTTC,CASSPAGYPGTQYF
TRBV28,NA,NA,TRBJ1-5,TGTGCCAGCAGTTTACCCGGAACGGGGTATAGCAATCAGCCCCAGCATTTT,CASSLPGTGYSNQPQHF
TRBV28,many,TRBD2,TRBJ2-5,TGTGCCAGCAGCCCCCTTAGACTAGCGGGAGTGGCGACCCAGTACTTC,CASSPLRLAGVATQYF
TRBV20-1,NA,NA,TRBJ2-7,TGCAGTGCTTCCCACCGGGGGCCCGCCTACGAGCAGTACTTC,CSASHRGPAYEQYF
TRBV7-2,many,TRBD1,TRBJ1-2,TGTGCCAGCAGCTTAGAAGGGACAGTGAATGGCTACACCTTC,CASSLEGTVNGYTF
TRBV7-9,few,NA,TRBJ2-3,TGTGCCAGCAGCTTGGACAACACAGATACGCAGTATTTT,CASSLDNTDTQYF
TRBV18,NA,NA,TRBJ1-5,TGTGCCAGCTCACTCGGGGTAGCGGGGGGTCAGCCCCAGCATTTT,CASSLGVAGGQPQHF
TRBV11-3,NA,TRBD2,TRBJ2-1,TGTGCCAGCAGCCGAGGGACTAGCTACAATGAGCAGTTCTTC,CASSRGTSYNEQFF
TRBV29-1,NA,NA,TRBJ2-2,TGCAGCGTTGGCCAGGCGAACACCGGGGAGCTGTTTTTT,CSVGQANTGELFF
TRBV7-8,many,NA,TRBJ2-7,TGTGCCAGCAGCTTAGAATTAGAGGGACTCGACTACGAGCAGTACTTC,CASSLELEGLDYEQYF
TRBV7-2,few,TRBD2,TRBJ2-3,TGTGCCAGCAGCTCCCCCGTTTCGGGGGGAGGGGATACGCAGTATTTT,CASSSPVSGGGDTQYF
TRBV12-3/TRBV12-4,many,TRBD1,TRBJ1-1,TGTGCCAGCAGTTTCAACGGACAGGGCACTGAAGCTTTCTTT,CASSFNGQGTEAFF
TRBV21-1,few,NA,TRBJ2-6,TGTGCCAGCAGCAATTCAGGGGTTGAGGCTGGGGCCAACGTCCTGACTTTC,CASSNSGVEAGANVLTF